This TCR beta chain was sequenced during a study of blood T cell repertoires in COVID-19. Study-level information: Specimens from acute and convalescent COVID-19 originated in the United States, Italy and Spain.

Those enrolled in Seattle joined during active infection and were followed longitudinally afterward. The V gene's germline CDR1 is SGHRS and CDR2 YFSETQ. V lost 0 bases, J lost 4 bases, and 10 bases lay in between. The CDR3 spans 14 residues. Produced via immunoSEQ multiplex PCR; TCRdb's table is partial and in-frame only. The sample yields under 150,000 clones, roughly 85% seen once. The chain uses TRBV5-1 and TRBJ1-2; D possibly corresponds to TRBD1 (6 bases). This sequence originates from a woman aged 55-70 years with COVID-19, enrolled during active disease. The sequenced sample was peripheral blood. Here the CDR3 reads CASSLAVDSYGYTF. The CDR3 DNA sequence: TGCGCCAGCAGCTTGGCGGTGGACAGCTATGGCTACACCTTC.